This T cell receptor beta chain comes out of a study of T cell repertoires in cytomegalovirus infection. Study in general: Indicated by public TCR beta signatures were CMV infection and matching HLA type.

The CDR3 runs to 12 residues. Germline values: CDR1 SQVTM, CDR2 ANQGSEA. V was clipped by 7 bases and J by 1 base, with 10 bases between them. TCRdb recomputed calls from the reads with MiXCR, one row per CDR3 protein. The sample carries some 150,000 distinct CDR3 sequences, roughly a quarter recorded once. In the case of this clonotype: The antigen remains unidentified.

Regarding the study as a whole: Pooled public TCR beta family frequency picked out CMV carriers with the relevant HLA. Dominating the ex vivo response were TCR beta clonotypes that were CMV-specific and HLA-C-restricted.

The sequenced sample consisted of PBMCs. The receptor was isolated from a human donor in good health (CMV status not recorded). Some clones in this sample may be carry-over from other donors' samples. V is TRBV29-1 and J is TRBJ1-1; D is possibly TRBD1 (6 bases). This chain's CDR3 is CSGSQGNTEAFF. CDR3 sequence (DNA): TGCAGCGGTTCACAGGGGAACACTGAAGCTTTCTTT. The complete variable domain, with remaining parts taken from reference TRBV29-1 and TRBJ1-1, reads SAVISQKPSRDICQRGTSLTIQCQVDSQVTMMFWYRQQPGQSLTLIATANQGSEATYESGFVIDKFPISRPNLTFSTLTVSNMSPEDSSIYLCSGSQGNTEAFFGQGTRLTVV.